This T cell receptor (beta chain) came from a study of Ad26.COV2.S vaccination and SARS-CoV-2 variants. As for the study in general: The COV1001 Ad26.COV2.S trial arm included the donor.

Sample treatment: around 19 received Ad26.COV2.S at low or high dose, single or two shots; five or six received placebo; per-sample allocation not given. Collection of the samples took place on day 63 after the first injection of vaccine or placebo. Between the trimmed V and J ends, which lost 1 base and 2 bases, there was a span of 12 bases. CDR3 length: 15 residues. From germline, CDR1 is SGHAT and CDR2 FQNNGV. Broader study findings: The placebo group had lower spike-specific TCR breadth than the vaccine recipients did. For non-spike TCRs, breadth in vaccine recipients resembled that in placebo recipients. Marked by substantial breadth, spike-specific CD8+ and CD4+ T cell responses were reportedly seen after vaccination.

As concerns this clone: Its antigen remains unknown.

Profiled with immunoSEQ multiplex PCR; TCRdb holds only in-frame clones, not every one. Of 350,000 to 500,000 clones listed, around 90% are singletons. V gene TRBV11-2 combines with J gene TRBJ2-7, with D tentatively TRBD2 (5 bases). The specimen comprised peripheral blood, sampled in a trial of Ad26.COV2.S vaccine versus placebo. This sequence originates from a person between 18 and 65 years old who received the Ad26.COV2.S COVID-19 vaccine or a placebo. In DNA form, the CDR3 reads TGTGCCAGCAGCTTAGTTGTGGGAGCCCCCTACGAGCAGTACTTC. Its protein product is CASSLVVGAPYEQYF.